One and the same sample provided the 17 T cell receptor beta chains below, sequenced in a study of Ad26.COV2.S vaccination and SARS-CoV-2 variants. Here immunoSEQ multiplex PCR was the method, and the copy in TCRdb shows in-frame clones only, minus some. The table shows more than 400,000 clones, with around 91% occurring only once. The treatment is: 15 to 20 received Ad26.COV2.S at low or high dose, single or two shots; roughly five received placebo; per-sample allocation not given. Samples analyzed were those drawn on day 63 after the first vaccine or placebo injection. Material: peripheral blood, obtained in a trial of Ad26.COV2.S vaccine versus placebo. These receptor sequences come from a person aged 18 to 59 who received the Ad26.COV2.S COVID-19 vaccine or a placebo.

The chain has TRBV3-1 (or the pseudogene TRBV3-2) and TRBJ2-7; tentative D call: TRBD2 (7 bases). Germline assignment: CDR1 LGHDT and CDR2 YNNKEL (reference sequence). The CDR3 covers 15 residues. The ends were cut back, 1 base at V and 3 bases at J, with 13 bases in the middle. The CDR3 here is CASSQAPGGGYEQYF. DNA for the CDR3: TGTGCCAGCAGCCAAGCTCCGGGGGGCGGCTACGAGCAGTACTTC.

Worth noting for this clone: This specimen includes other DNA sequences encoding the same CDR3. The rearrangement uses TRBV2 and TRBJ2-7; TRBD1 matches at 7 bases. J was trimmed by 0 bases and V by 5 bases; bases with no gene match: 1. The germline gives CDR1 SNHLY, CDR2 FYNNEI. The CDR3 is 13 residues long. CDR3 protein: CASSRDSSYEQYF. As DNA, the CDR3 is TGTGCCAGCAGTAGGGACAGCTCCTACGAGCAGTACTTC.

This rearrangement joins TRBV10-3 to TRBJ2-7; 7 bases map to TRBD2. The germline V gene encodes CDR1 ENHRY and CDR2 SYGVKD. Germline trimming cut 3 bases from V and 4 bases from J; bases unmatched to any gene: 6. This CDR3 contains 14 residues. The chain's CDR3 is CAISDTSAGYEQYF. In nucleotides, the CDR3 is TGTGCCATCAGTGACACTAGCGCGGGATACGAGCAGTACTTC.

The chain uses TRBV11-3 and TRBJ2-2, with D unresolved. The CDR3 runs to 12 residues. Germline assignment: CDR1 SGHNT and CDR2 YENEEA. Trimming removed 4 bases from V and 2 bases from J, with 2 bases in between. Written as DNA, the CDR3 is TGTGCCAGCAGCTCAAACACCGGGGAGCTGTTTTTT. Translated: CASSSNTGELFF.

The chain employs TRBV27 and TRBJ1-5, with 9 bases fitting TRBD1. The V gene end was trimmed by 9 bases and the J gene end by 0 bases; junction bases not matched to a gene: 12. The CDR3 is 17 residues long. The germline V gene has CDR1 MNHEY and CDR2 SMNVEV (reference sequence). CDR3 in amino acids: CARYRDRVHYSNQPQHF. In DNA form, the CDR3 reads TGTGCCAGGTACCGGGACAGGGTGCATTATAGCAATCAGCCCCAGCATTTT.

This clone was recorded only once. Within the sample, other DNA sequences also encode this same CDR3. The genes are TRBV9 and TRBJ2-7; 8 nucleotides match TRBD1. Germline lookup yields CDR1 SGDLS and CDR2 YYNGEE. The CDR3 spans 14 residues. The V gene end was trimmed by 3 bases and the J gene end by 3 bases; junction bases not matched to a gene: 5. The DNA for the CDR3 is TGTGCCAGCAGCGCAGGGACAGGAGGCTACGAGCAGTACTTC. The encoded protein is CASSAGTGGYEQYF.

J is TRBJ2-3 and V is TRBV29-1; perhaps TRBD1 as D (5 bases). CDR3 length equals 11 residues. Germline CDR1 reads SQVTM; CDR2 reads ANQGSEA. Trimming removed 7 bases at V and 5 bases at J, with 10 bases between. CDR3 loop: CSGSRGDTQYF. CDR3 nucleotides: TGCAGCGGTTCTAGGGGAGATACGCAGTATTTT.

The chain links TRBV6-2 or TRBV6-3 to TRBJ2-7; TRBD2 aligns across 9 bases. CDR1 and CDR2 (germline): MNHEY, SVGEGT. Trimming at V came to 6 bases and at J to 9 bases, leaving 12 bases not matched to a gene. The CDR3 has 14 residues. The CDR3 region is CASSFLIAGEVQYF. The CDR3 bases are TGTGCCAGCAGCTTCCTTATAGCGGGAGAGGTGCAGTACTTC.

The chain uses TRBV7-2 and TRBJ1-5; possibly TRBD1 for D (6 bases). Germline assignment: CDR1 SGHTA and CDR2 FQGNSA. CDR3 length: 15 amino acids. Trimming took off 5 bases at V and 4 bases at J, with 15 bases between the two ends. CDR3 sequence reads: CASSQQQGLNQPQHF. CDR3 sequence (DNA): TGTGCCAGCAGCCAGCAGCAGGGGCTAAATCAGCCCCAGCATTTT.

The rearrangement joins TRBV7-6 to TRBJ2-3; TRBD2 matches 9 bases. V dropped 6 bases and J dropped 2; count of bases not matched to a gene: 9. The germline gives CDR1 SGHVS, CDR2 FNYEAQ. The CDR3 spans 16 residues. CDR3 in amino acids: CASSLLGGRDTDTQYF. The CDR3 DNA reads as TGTGCCAGCAGTCTTCTGGGCGGGAGGGACACAGATACGCAGTATTTT.

The V gene is TRBV5-1, the J gene TRBJ1-3; no definite D call. V gave up 4 bases and J gave up 4 bases, with 18 bases separating them. The germline V gene encodes CDR1 SGHRS and CDR2 YFSETQ. There are 16 residues in the CDR3. This chain's CDR3 is CASSPDGPLAGNTIYF. CDR3 coding DNA: TGCGCCAGCAGCCCGGACGGACCTCTGGCCGGAAACACCATATATTTT.

V and J are TRBV10-3 and TRBJ2-5; D assignment may be TRBD1 or TRBD2 (5 bases each). Germline V CDR1 and CDR2: ENHRY, SYGVKD. The CDR3 runs 15 residues. Trimming removed 2 bases from V and 5 bases from J, with 15 bases in between. CDR3 coding DNA: TGTGCCATCAGTGAGGGGACCGTCGGTCGGGAGACCCAGTACTTC. It is translated as CAISEGTVGRETQYF.

The chain carries TRBV11-2 and TRBJ2-2; D possibly uses TRBD1 or TRBD2 (5 bases each). Looked up from germline, CDR1 is SGHAT and CDR2 is FQNNGV. Trimming cost V 2 bases and J 6 bases, with 13 bases left between them. CDR3 length: 15 residues. The CDR3 loop reads CASSLFTRGAGELFF. The DNA for the CDR3 is TGTGCCAGCAGCTTATTTACTAGAGGGGCCGGGGAGCTGTTTTTT.

The chain couples TRBV4-1 to TRBJ1-1, with 7 bases matching TRBD1. The J segment lost 0 bases and the V segment lost 5 bases, leaving 15 bases of the junction unmatched. The CDR3 extends over 18 amino acids. CDR1 and CDR2 (germline): MGHRA, YSYEKL. The CDR3 here is CASSETTGSVVVNTEAFF. CDR3 bases: TGCGCCAGCAGCGAGACGACAGGGTCGGTTGTGGTGAACACTGAAGCTTTCTTT.

The chain couples TRBV3-1 (or the pseudogene TRBV3-2) to TRBJ1-2; 7 bases fit TRBD1. This CDR3 region has 14 residues. J gave up 4 bases and V 1 base, and 3 bases lay outside the gene matches. Germline CDR1 LGHDT, CDR2 YNNKEL (reference sequence). The CDR3 here is CASSQAGGSYGYTF. In DNA, the CDR3 is TGTGCCAGCAGCCAAGCAGGGGGAAGCTATGGCTACACCTTC.

The chain joins TRBV7-9 to TRBJ2-7; D is perhaps TRBD2 (5 bases). From germline, CDR1 is SEHNR and CDR2 FQNEAQ (reference sequence). This CDR3 is built from 12 residues. Trimming removed 5 bases from V and 4 bases from J, with 9 bases in between. The CDR3 here is CASSHAGYEQYF. CDR3 sequence (DNA): TGTGCCAGCAGCCACGCGGGTTACGAGCAGTACTTC.

The chain uses TRBV5-1 and TRBJ2-5, with 10 bases matching TRBD1. The J segment lost 4 bases and the V segment lost 4 bases, leaving 7 bases of the junction unmatched. The germline V gene encodes CDR1 SGHRS and CDR2 YFSETQ. The CDR3 loop spans 15 amino acids. The CDR3: CASSHSRQGAETQYF. The CDR3 nucleotides are TGCGCCAGCAGCCACTCGCGACAGGGGGCAGAGACCCAGTACTTC.